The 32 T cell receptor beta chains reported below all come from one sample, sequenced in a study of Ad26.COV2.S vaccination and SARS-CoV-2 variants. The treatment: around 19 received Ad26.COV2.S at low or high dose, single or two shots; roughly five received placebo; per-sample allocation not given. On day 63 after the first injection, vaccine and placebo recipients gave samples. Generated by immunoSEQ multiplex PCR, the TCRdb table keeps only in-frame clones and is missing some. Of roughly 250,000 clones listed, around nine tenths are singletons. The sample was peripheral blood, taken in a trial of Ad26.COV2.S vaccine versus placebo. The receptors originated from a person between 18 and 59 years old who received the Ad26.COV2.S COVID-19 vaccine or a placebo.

The CDR3: CASSYLSQGAGGYTF. The CDR3 DNA sequence: TGTGCCAGCAGTTACCTTAGTCAGGGGGCAGGTGGCTACACCTTC. V gene TRBV6-5 combines with J gene TRBJ1-2, with 8 bases identical to TRBD1. CDR1 MNHEY and CDR2 SVGAGI come from the germline V gene. The CDR3 is 15 residues long. V dropped 2 bases and J dropped 7; count of bases not matched to a gene: 9.

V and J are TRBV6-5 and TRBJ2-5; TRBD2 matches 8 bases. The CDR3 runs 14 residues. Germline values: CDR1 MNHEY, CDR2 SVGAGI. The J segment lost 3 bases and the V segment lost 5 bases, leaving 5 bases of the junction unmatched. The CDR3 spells CASSRREGEETQYF. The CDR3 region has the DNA TGTGCCAGCAGTCGCCGGGAGGGGGAAGAGACCCAGTACTTC.

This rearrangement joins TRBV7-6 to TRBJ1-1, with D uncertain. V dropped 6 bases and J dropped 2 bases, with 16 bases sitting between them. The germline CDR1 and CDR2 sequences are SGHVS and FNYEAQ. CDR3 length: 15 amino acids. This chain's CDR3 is CASSQPPGANTEAFF. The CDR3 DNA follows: TGTGCCAGCAGTCAACCCCCCGGAGCTAACACTGAAGCTTTCTTT.

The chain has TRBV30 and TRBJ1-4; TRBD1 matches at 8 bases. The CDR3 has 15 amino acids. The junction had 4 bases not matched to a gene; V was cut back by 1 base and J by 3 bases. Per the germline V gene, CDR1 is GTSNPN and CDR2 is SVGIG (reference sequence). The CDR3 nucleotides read TGTGCCTGGAGTGCTGACAGGGGTGCTAATGAAAAACTGTTTTTT. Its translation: CAWSADRGANEKLFF.

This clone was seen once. CDR3 sequence reads: CASSQVVTNTEAFF. In DNA form, the CDR3 reads TGTGCCAGCAGCCAAGTTGTCACGAACACTGAAGCTTTCTTT. The rearrangement joins TRBV3-1 (or the pseudogene TRBV3-2) to TRBJ1-1; no firm D call. Germline-derived CDR1 and CDR2 are LGHDT and YNNKEL (reference sequence). This CDR3 is built from 14 residues. Trimming took 1 base from V and 1 from J, leaving 7 bases between them.

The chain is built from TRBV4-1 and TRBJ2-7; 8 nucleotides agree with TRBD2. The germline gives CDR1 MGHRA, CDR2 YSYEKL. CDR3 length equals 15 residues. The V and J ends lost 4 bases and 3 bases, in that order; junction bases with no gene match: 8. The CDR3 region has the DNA TGCGCCAGCAGCCCCCGGGGACTAGGTCACTACGAGCAGTACTTC. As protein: CASSPRGLGHYEQYF.

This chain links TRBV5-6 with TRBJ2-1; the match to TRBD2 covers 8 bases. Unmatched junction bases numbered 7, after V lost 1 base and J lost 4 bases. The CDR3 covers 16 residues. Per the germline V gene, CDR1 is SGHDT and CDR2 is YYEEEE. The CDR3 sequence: CASSLMASGWYNEQFF. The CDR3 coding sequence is TGTGCCAGCAGCTTGATGGCTAGCGGGTGGTACAATGAGCAGTTCTTC. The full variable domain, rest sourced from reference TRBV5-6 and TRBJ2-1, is DAGVTQSPTHLIKTRGQQVTLRCSPKSGHDTVSWYQQALGQGPQFIFQYYEEEERQRGNFPDRFSGHQFPNYSSELNVNALLLGDSALYLCASSLMASGWYNEQFFGPGTRLTVL.

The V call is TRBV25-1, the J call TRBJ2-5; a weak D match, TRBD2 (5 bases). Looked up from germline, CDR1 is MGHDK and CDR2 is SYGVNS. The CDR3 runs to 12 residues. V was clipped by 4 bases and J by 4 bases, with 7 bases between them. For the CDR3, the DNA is TGTGCCAGCAGTGGTCTAGCAGAGACCCAGTACTTC. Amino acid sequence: CASSGLAETQYF.

As DNA, the CDR3 is TGTGCCAGCAGTTACGGGGGTCTAGCGGATGATACGCAGTATTTT. This sequence encodes CASSYGGLADDTQYF. The chain has TRBV6-5 and TRBJ2-3; 7 bases map to TRBD2. Trimming took 2 bases from V and 6 from J; bases not matched to a gene: 8. The V gene's germline CDR1 is MNHEY and CDR2 SVGAGI. This CDR3 is 15 amino acids long.

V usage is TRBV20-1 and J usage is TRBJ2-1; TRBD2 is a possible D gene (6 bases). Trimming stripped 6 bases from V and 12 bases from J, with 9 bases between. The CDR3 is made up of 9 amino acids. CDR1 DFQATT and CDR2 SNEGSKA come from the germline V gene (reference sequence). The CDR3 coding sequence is TGCAGTGCCCCCGGGGGGCAGTTCTTC. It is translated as CSAPGGQFF.

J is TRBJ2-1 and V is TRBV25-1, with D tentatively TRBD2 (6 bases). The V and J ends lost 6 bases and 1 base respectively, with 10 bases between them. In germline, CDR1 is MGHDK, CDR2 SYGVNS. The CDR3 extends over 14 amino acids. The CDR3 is CASRRGTSYNEQFF. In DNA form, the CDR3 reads TGTGCCAGCAGACGGGGGACTTCCTACAATGAGCAGTTCTTC.

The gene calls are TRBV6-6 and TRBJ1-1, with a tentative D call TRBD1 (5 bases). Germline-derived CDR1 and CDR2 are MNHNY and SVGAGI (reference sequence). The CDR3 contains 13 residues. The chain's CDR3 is CGGSLTMNTEAFF. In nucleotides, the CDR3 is TGTGGGGGGTCCTTAACTATGAACACTGAAGCTTTCTTT.

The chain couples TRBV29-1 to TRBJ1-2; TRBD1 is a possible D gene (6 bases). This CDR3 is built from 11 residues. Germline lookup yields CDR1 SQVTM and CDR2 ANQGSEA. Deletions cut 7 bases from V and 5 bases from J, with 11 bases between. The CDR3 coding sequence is TGCAGCGGGGGGGCAGGTTATGGCTACACCTTC. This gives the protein CSGGAGYGYTF.

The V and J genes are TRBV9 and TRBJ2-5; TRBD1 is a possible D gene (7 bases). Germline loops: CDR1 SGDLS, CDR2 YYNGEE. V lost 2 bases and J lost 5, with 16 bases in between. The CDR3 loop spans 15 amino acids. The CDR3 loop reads CASSVLEGAGETQYF. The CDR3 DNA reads TGTGCCAGCAGCGTTTTGGAGGGGGCGGGGGAGACCCAGTACTTC.

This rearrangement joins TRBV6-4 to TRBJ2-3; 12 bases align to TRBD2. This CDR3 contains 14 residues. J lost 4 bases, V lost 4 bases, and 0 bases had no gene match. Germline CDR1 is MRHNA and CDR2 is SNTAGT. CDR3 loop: CASSGLAGADTQYF. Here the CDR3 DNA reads TGTGCCAGCAGTGGACTAGCGGGAGCAGATACGCAGTATTTT.

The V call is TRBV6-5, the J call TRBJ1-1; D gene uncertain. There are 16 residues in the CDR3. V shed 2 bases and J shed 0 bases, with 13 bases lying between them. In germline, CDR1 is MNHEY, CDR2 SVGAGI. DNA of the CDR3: TGTGCCAGCAGTTACCCAACACACCTTATGAACACTGAAGCTTTCTTT. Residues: CASSYPTHLMNTEAFF.

The CDR3 nucleotides read TGTGCCAGCAGCGATAATCCGACGGAGGATGGCTACACCTTC. Translation: CASSDNPTEDGYTF. The chain carries TRBV5-6 and TRBJ1-2, with unresolved D. The CDR3 spans 14 residues. The V gene lost 4 bases and the J gene lost 6 bases, with 16 bases spanning the gap. In germline, CDR1 is SGHDT, CDR2 YYEEEE.

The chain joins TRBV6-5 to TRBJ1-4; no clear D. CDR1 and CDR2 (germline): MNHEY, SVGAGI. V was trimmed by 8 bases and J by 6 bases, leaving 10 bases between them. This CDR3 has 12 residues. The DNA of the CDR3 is TGTGCCAGCGGCCGGGCCGATGAAAAACTGTTTTTT. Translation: CASGRADEKLFF.

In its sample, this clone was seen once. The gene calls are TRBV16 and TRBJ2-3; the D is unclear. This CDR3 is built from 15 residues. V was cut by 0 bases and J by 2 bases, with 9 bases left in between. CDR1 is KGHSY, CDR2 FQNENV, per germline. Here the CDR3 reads CASSQSLALTDTQYF. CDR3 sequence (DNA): TGTGCCAGCAGCCAATCCTTGGCTCTCACAGATACGCAGTATTTT.

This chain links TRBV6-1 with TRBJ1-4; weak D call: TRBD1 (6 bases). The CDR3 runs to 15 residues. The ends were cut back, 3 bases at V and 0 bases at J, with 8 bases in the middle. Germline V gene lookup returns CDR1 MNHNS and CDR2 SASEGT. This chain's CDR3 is CASSEGATTNEKLFF. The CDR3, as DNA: TGTGCCAGCAGTGAGGGGGCTACAACTAATGAAAAACTGTTTTTT.

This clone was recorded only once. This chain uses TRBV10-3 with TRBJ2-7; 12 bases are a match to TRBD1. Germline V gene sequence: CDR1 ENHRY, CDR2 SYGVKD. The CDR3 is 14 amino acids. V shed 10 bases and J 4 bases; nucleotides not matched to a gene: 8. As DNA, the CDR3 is TGTGCCACCGAGCCGGGACAGGGGGCTTACGAGCAGTACTTC. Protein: CATEPGQGAYEQYF.

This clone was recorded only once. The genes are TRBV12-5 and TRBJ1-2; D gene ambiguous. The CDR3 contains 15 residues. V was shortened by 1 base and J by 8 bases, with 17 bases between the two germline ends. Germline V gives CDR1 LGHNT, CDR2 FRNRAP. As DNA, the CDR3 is TGTGCTAGTGGTTTGGACGCTCTGGGATATCGGGGCTACACCTTC. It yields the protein CASGLDALGYRGYTF.

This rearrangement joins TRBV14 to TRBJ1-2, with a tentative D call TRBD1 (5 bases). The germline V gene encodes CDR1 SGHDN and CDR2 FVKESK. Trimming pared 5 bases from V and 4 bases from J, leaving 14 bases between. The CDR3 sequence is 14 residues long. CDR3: CASSDQAGPYGYTF. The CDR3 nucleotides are TGTGCCAGCAGCGATCAGGCAGGGCCCTATGGCTACACCTTC.

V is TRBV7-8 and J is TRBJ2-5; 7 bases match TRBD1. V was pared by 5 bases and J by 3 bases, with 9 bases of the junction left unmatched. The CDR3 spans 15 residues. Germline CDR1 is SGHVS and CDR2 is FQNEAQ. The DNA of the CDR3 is TGTGCCAGCAGCCCTTCTCGGACAGGTGAAGAGACCCAGTACTTC. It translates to CASSPSRTGEETQYF.

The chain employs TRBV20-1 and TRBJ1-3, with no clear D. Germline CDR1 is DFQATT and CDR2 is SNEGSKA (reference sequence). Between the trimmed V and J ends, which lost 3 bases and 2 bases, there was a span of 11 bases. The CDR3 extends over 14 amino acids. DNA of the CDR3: TGCAGTGCTAGTGAAGGCAGGACTGGAAACACCATATATTTT. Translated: CSASEGRTGNTIYF.

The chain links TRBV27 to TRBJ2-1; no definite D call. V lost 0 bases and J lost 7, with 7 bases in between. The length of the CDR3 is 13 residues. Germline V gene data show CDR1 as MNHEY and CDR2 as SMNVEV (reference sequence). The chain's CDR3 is CASSLSYRNEQFF. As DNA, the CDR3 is TGTGCCAGCAGTTTATCCTACAGAAATGAGCAGTTCTTC.

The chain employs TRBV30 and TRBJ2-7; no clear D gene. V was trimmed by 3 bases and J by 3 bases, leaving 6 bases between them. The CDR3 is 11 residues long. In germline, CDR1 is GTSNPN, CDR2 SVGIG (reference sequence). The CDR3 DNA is TGTGCCTGGAGAGGGATCTACGAGCAGTACTTC. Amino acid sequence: CAWRGIYEQYF.

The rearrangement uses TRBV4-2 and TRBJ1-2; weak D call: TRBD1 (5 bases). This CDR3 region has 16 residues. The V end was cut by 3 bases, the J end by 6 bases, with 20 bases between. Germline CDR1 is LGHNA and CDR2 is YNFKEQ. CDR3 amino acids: CASSQPGGRGPDGYTF. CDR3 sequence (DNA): TGTGCCAGCAGCCAGCCTGGGGGAAGAGGGCCGGATGGCTACACCTTC.

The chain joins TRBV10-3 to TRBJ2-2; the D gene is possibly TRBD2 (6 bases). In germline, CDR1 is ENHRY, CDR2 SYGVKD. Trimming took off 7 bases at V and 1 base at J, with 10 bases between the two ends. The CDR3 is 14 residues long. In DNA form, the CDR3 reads TGTGCCATCACCCGGGAGCTGAACACCGGGGAGCTGTTTTTT. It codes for CAITRELNTGELFF.

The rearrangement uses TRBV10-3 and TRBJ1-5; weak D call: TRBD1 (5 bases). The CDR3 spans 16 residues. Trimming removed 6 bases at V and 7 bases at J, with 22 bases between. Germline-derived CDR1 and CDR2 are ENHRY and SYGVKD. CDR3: CAISHAPDAGIQPQHF. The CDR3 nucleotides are TGTGCCATCAGCCATGCCCCTGACGCAGGGATACAGCCCCAGCATTTT.

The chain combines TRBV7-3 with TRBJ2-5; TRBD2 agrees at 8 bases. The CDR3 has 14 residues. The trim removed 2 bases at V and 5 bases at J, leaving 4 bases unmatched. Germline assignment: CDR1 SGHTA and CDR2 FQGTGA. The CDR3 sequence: CASSLAGGGETQYF. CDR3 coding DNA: TGTGCCAGCAGCTTAGCGGGGGGCGGTGAGACCCAGTACTTC. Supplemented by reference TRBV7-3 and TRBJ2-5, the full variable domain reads GAGVSQTPSNKVTEKGKYVELRCDPISGHTALYWYRQSLGQGPEFLIYFQGTGAADDSGLPNDRFFAVRPEGSVSTLKIQRTERGDSAVYLCASSLAGGGETQYFGPGTRLLVL.

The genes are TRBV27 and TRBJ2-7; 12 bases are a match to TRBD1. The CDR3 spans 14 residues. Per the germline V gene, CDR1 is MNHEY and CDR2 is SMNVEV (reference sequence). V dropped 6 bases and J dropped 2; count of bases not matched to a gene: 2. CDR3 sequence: CASSRDRGPYEQYF. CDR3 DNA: TGTGCCAGCAGCCGGGACAGGGGGCCCTACGAGCAGTACTTC.